Reported below is one T cell receptor beta chain. In the authors' methods: The authors estimated nucleated cell counts from reference gene primer amplification. The repertoire was sequenced with immunoSEQ multiplex PCR; TCRdb's copy has only in-frame clones and lacks some. The V and J calls and clone size come from that table; D and trimming were worked out from the DNA. The sample lists 380,000 or so clones, approximately 80% seen once, with more than 1% in the top ten. The data originate from a study of blood T cell repertoires in COVID-19. Overall study: Sites in the United States, Italy and Spain provided acute and convalescent COVID-19 samples. T cells, B-cell-depleted T cells, or PBMCs supplied cDNA or gDNA.

V dropped 7 bases and J dropped 11; count of bases not matched to a gene: 8. Germline CDR1 and CDR2: SQVTM and ANQGSEA. CDR3 length: 11 residues. This clonotype was sampled from a human donor with acute or convalescent COVID-19. The donor label of this sample is uncertain. Sequenced: peripheral blood. The J gene is TRBJ1-1, the V gene TRBV29-1; 9 bases align to TRBD1. CDR3 sequence: CSARTGVYAFF. The CDR3 DNA sequence: TGCAGCGCCCGGACAGGGGTTTACGCTTTCTTT.